The source of this T cell receptor beta chain is a study of T cell responses to AZD1222 COVID-19 vaccine (dated by TCRdb to the early 2020s). Broadly, across the study: AZD1222 recipients whose second dose came at about 4 weeks and those whose second dose came at about 12 weeks were combined into one group, since spike-specific TCR depth and breadth did not differ between the two schedules. A total of 233 trial participants underwent TCR sequencing, of whom around 200 received two doses of AZD1222 and about 25 received two doses of the MenACWY control vaccine. Trial participants were enrolled by age into 18-55, 56-69 and 70-plus year subgroups, with about 150, 27 and 61 TCR-sequenced participants respectively.

What the research found in general, with its limitations: Conclusions about previously exposed vaccinees are limited because only a handful of AZD1222 recipients were SARS-CoV-2 seropositive at baseline. A significant rise in spike-specific TCR breadth and depth was observed after two AZD1222 doses relative to day 0 and relative to MenACWY recipients. The 56-69-year group was small, and its depth increase did not reach significance, likely because of low power. Nearly half of unique spike-specific TCRs reportedly recognized epitopes outside regions mutated in the B.1.351 and B.1.1.7 variants. The whole spike protein was spanned by vaccine-associated CD4 TCRs, and dominant responses were seen in regions 160-218 and 743-854. Participants were mostly white British and included more females than males, and it was suggested by the authors that clonal diversity may have been underestimated. Because no samples from the day 14 peak response were available, repertoires could be characterized only after the peak T cell response.

The sample's time point, from its label and the paper: baseline before first vaccination. Vaccinee samples came from UK trials COV001 and COV002, including a single-blind randomized controlled phase 2/3 trial of AZD1222 (ChAdOx1 nCoV-19) in healthy adults. For TCRbeta chain sequencing, PBMC samples from trial participants were taken at day 0 and at day 28 after the second dose. The germline V gene (reference sequence) gives CDR1 as GTSNPN and CDR2 as SVGIG. From its cysteine to its phenylalanine, the CDR3 spans 12 amino acids. Of all the DNA, just the CDR3 is kept, 36 bases in frame from base 1. Clipping removes 5 bases from V and 7 bases from J, with 4 as the unmatched junction base count. Comment on this clone: Its binding antigen is unknown. The record has no base qualities; no much larger clone is one base away.

The CDR3 regions of human TCRbeta chains were analyzed by immunosequencing. Under the source paper's analysis protocol: TCRs in the repertoires were matched against a reference library of SARS-CoV-2-specific TCRs that had been generated with the MIRA antigen-specificity platform. Breadth meant the fraction of unique TCRs that were SARS-CoV-2-associated, whereas depth meant the fraction of total T cells that were SARS-CoV-2-associated. Using the MIRA data, every spike-specific TCR was mapped to the spike region that the TCR reacted to and assigned to either a CD4 or a CD8 class. Log10-transformed breadth and depth values were compared by one-way ANOVA with Sidak's multiple comparisons tests. TCRdb holds this immuneACCESS table with in-frame rearrangements only. Some clones are missing; in checked studies, unresolved V genes explain under half, and the rest has no known cause. V and J calls and clone size are given by that table; D and trimming were obtained from the DNA. Here the sample has more than 95,000 clones; 85% to 90% occur a single time. Of the sample, under 8.5% is held by the ten largest clones.

This sample comprised peripheral blood, obtained on day 0 of AZD1222 vaccination. The sequence joins TRBV30 to TRBJ1-2; TRBD1 aligns with 10 central bases. The receptor's source is an adult in good health. The DNA sequence follows: TGTGCCTGGGACAGGGGGCAGCCTGGCTACACCTTC. Translated, it reads CAWDRGQPGYTF.